This is a list of T cell receptor beta chains from one sample in a study of blood T cell repertoires in COVID-19. TCRdb's copy holds only in-frame clones and misses some; the assay was immunoSEQ multiplex PCR. The table lists about 140,000 clones, roughly 81% of them singletons. The sequenced sample consisted of peripheral blood. The receptor source for this set is a woman between 50 and 59 years old with active or convalescent COVID-19. The conserved cysteine and the conserved F or W are not part of the CDR3 here. Each record gives: V gene, CDR3 protein.

v_call: TRBV18; cdr3_aa: ASSPTTGTGELF
v_call: TRBV4-2; cdr3_aa: ASSAGTGNQPQH
v_call: TRBV25-1; cdr3_aa: ASGHQGPRQNEKLF
v_call: TRBV29-1; cdr3_aa: SALTGGNEQY
v_call: TRBV9; cdr3_aa: ASSISDRVDIQY
v_call: TRBV3-1/TRBV3-2; cdr3_aa: ASRGGTEAF
v_call: TRBV20-1; cdr3_aa: SASRTGLEKLF
v_call: TRBV28; cdr3_aa: ASSFEYNEQF
v_call: TRBV19; cdr3_aa: ASSTFRTVYGYT
v_call: TRBV29-1; cdr3_aa: SVMSGSANNEQF
v_call: TRBV5-4; cdr3_aa: ASSLGGSGGPSL
v_call: TRBV13; cdr3_aa: ASSSRGGQGYEQY
v_call: TRBV2; cdr3_aa: ASRRQGPTDTQY
v_call: TRBV4-3; cdr3_aa: ASSRRQGAEAF
v_call: TRBV29-1; cdr3_aa: SVGTVNYGYT
v_call: TRBV30; cdr3_aa: AWSSRPATNEKLF
v_call: TRBV10-3; cdr3_aa: AISESGTSGIQETQY